This TCR beta chain emerged from a study of T cell clones after liver transplantation. The overall study: Without induction therapy, subjects received standard immunosuppression until 12-24 months post-transplant.

The CDR3 contains 15 residues. V lost 1 base and J lost 5; bases outside the gene matches: 2. Germline CDR1 is LNHNV and CDR2 is YYDKDF (reference sequence). Sequencing used immunoSEQ multiplex PCR; TCRdb keeps in-frame clones, though not all of them. Here the sample spans 95,000 to 130,000 clones, over 75% being singletons. This rearrangement joins TRBV15 to TRBJ2-4; 10 positions agree with TRBD1. Sequences were derived from CD4+ T cells from blood, sampled 12 months after liver transplant. The receptor was derived from a human patient who received a liver transplant. A share of the T cells may be of graft donor origin. The CDR3: CATSRGGTGENIQYF. Here the CDR3 DNA reads TGTGCCACCAGCAGAGGGGGGACAGGGGAAAACATTCAGTACTTC.